The following is a TCR beta chain sequence with its context. V shed 5 bases and J 0 bases; nucleotides not matched to a gene: 6. The length of the CDR3 is 15 residues. This entry belongs to a study of T-cell reconstitution after alpha-beta-depleted transplantation in children. During its preparation, the TCRbeta library received unique molecular identifiers. TCRdb itself ran the PCR reads through MiXCR, one entry per CDR3 protein. Found here are approximately 640,000 distinct CDR3 sequences, 15% to 20% of them singletons; the top ten hold 1.1%. Sequencing was performed on PBMCs from the stem cell graft donor, taken from the stem cell graft. The chain carries TRBV12-3 or TRBV12-4 and TRBJ2-7; 8 bases are shared with TRBD1. The sequence was obtained from a human donor who donated a stem cell graft to a child with acute myeloid leukemia. The CDR3 loop reads CASSPRTGISYEQYF. CDR3 in DNA: TGTGCCAGCAGTCCTCGGACAGGGATCTCCTACGAGCAGTACTTC.